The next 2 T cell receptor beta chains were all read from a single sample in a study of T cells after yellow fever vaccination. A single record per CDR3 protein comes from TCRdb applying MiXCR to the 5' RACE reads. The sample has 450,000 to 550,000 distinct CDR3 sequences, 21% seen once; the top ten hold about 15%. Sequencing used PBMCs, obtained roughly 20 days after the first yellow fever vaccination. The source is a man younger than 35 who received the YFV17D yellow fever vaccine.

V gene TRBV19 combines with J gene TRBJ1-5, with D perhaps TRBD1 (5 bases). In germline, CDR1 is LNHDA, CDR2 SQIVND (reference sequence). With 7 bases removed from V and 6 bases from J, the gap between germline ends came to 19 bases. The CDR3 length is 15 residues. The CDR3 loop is CASTSPGTGLQPQHF. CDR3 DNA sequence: TGTGCCAGTACCTCACCTGGGACTGGACTTCAGCCCCAGCATTTT.

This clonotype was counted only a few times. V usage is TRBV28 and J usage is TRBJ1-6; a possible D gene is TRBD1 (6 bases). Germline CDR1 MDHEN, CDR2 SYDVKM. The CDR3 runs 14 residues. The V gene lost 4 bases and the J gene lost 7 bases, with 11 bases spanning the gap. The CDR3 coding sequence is TGTGCCAGCAGTTCAGGGGAAGGGAATTCACCCCTCCACTTT. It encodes CASSSGEGNSPLHF.